The 18 T cell receptor beta chains below were found in one sample sequenced in a study of blood T cell repertoires in COVID-19. Here immunoSEQ multiplex PCR was the method, and the copy in TCRdb shows in-frame clones only, minus some. The sample contains roughly 160,000 clones, 83% of which appear only once. Sequencing was carried out using peripheral blood. The receptors were gathered from a woman older than 75 with acute or convalescent COVID-19.

This clone was found once. The gene calls are TRBV18 and TRBJ2-5; 10 bases line up with TRBD2. This CDR3 region has 16 residues. Germline CDR1 reads KGHSH; CDR2 reads LQKENI. V lost 1 base and J lost 5; bases outside the gene matches: 7. The CDR3 region has the DNA TGTGCCAGCTCACCACTTCCTAGCGGGAGCTGGGAGACCCAGTACTTC. Translation gives CASSPLPSGSWETQYF.

This CDR3 reads CASSENRVSEAFF. The CDR3 DNA reads TGTGCCAGTAGTGAAAACAGGGTCTCTGAAGCTTTCTTT. The chain carries TRBV19 and TRBJ1-1; tentatively, D is TRBD1 (6 bases). CDR1 and CDR2 from the germline V gene are LNHDA and SQIVND (reference sequence). The V gene lost 5 bases and the J gene lost 6 bases, with 13 bases spanning the gap. CDR3 length equals 13 residues.

The gene calls are TRBV9 and TRBJ2-5; 8 bases line up with TRBD2. J was trimmed by 3 bases and V by 4 bases; bases with no gene match: 5. The germline gives CDR1 SGDLS, CDR2 YYNGEE. The CDR3 spans 14 residues. The CDR3 DNA is TGTGCCAGCAGCTCCCAAGCGGGAGAAGAGACCCAGTACTTC. This translates into CASSSQAGEETQYF.

The chain uses TRBV11-2 and TRBJ1-5; TRBD1 might be the D (6 bases). The CDR3 has 14 amino acids. Germline V gene sequence: CDR1 SGHAT, CDR2 FQNNGV. Trimming pared 4 bases from V and 6 bases from J, leaving 13 bases between. CDR3 sequence reads: CASSWGRGGQPQHF. CDR3 DNA sequence: TGTGCCAGCAGCTGGGGAAGAGGGGGTCAGCCCCAGCATTTT.

The chain joins TRBV6-1 to TRBJ2-7; a possible D gene is TRBD1 (5 bases). Germline V gives CDR1 MNHNS, CDR2 SASEGT. CDR3 length equals 14 residues. V lost 0 bases, J lost 0 bases, and 6 bases lay in between. As DNA, the CDR3 is TGTGCCAGCAGTGAAGCTAGGGGCTCCTACGAGCAGTACTTC. Protein: CASSEARGSYEQYF.

The chain has TRBV18 and TRBJ2-7; 11 bases are shared with TRBD1. V was pared by 3 bases and J by 7 bases, with 8 bases of the junction left unmatched. The CDR3 sequence is 15 residues long. Germline lookup yields CDR1 KGHSH and CDR2 LQKENI. The CDR3 region has the DNA TGTGCCAGCTCACCGGGACAGGGGGTAACCGGGGAGCAGTACTTC. Translating it yields CASSPGQGVTGEQYF. Using reference TRBV18 and TRBJ2-7 for the parts outside the CDR3, the full variable domain is NAGVMQNPRHLVRRRGQEARLRCSPMKGHSHVYWYRQLPEEGLKFMVYLQKENIIDESGMPKERFSAEFPKEGPSILRIQQVVRGDSAAYFCASSPGQGVTGEQYFGPGTRLTVT.

This clone occurred once. The chain recombines TRBV3-1 (or the pseudogene TRBV3-2) with TRBJ1-4, with a weak D call TRBD1 (6 bases). CDR1 LGHDT and CDR2 YNNKEL come from the germline V gene (reference sequence). The V and J ends lost 0 bases and 5 bases respectively, with 13 bases between them. This CDR3 comprises 16 residues. The CDR3 DNA reads TGTGCCAGCAGCCAAGAGAAAGCAAGGGGGAATGAAAAACTGTTTTTT. Amino acids: CASSQEKARGNEKLFF.

The V gene is TRBV9, the J gene TRBJ2-5; a weak D match, TRBD1 (5 bases). V gave up 0 bases and J gave up 2 bases, with 14 bases separating them. Germline V gives CDR1 SGDLS, CDR2 YYNGEE. This CDR3 contains 16 residues. The CDR3 loop reads CASSVGSGAAQETQYF. The CDR3 coding sequence is TGTGCCAGCAGCGTAGGAAGTGGGGCAGCACAAGAGACCCAGTACTTC.

V gene TRBV19 combines with J gene TRBJ1-5, with D uncertain. The germline CDR1 and CDR2 sequences are LNHDA and SQIVND (reference sequence). Trimming shortened V by 3 bases and J by 6 bases, and 18 bases separated the two germline ends. The CDR3 runs to 16 residues. CDR3 sequence: CASSIGLERILQPQHF. The DNA of the CDR3 is TGTGCCAGTAGTATCGGTCTAGAACGTATCCTTCAGCCCCAGCATTTT.

V gene TRBV7-2 combines with J gene TRBJ1-4, with unresolved D. Germline V CDR1 and CDR2: SGHTA, FQGNSA. The CDR3 extends over 13 amino acids. The germline V and J ends were trimmed by 5 bases and 6 bases, with 10 bases remaining between them. CDR3 coding DNA: TGTGCCAGCAGCCCTCGTACATATGAAAAACTGTTTTTT. Protein: CASSPRTYEKLFF.

This chain joins TRBV5-1 and TRBJ1-3; maybe TRBD1 (6 bases). From germline, CDR1 is SGHRS and CDR2 YFSETQ. The CDR3 sequence is 15 residues long. V lost 3 bases, J lost 0 bases, and 10 bases lay in between. The CDR3 spells CASSSTGISGNTIYF. Written as DNA, the CDR3 is TGCGCCAGCAGCTCGACAGGCATCTCTGGAAACACCATATATTTT.

This rearrangement joins TRBV19 to TRBJ2-1, with a possible D match to TRBD1 (6 bases). Germline V gene lookup returns CDR1 LNHDA and CDR2 SQIVND (reference sequence). Trimming removed 4 bases from V and 0 bases from J, with 10 bases in between. The CDR3 is made up of 15 amino acids. The CDR3 loop is CASSTRTDSYNEQFF. The CDR3 nucleotides are TGTGCCAGTAGTACCAGGACAGACTCCTACAATGAGCAGTTCTTC.

The V call is TRBV7-3, the J call TRBJ2-2; D perhaps matches TRBD2 (7 bases). Germline-derived CDR1 and CDR2 are SGHTA and FQGTGA. The CDR3 spans 18 residues. V was shortened by 0 bases and J by 1 base, with 15 bases between the two germline ends. CDR3 DNA sequence: TGTGCCAGCAGCTTAACGACAGGCGCTAGCGGGAACACCGGGGAGCTGTTTTTT. Protein: CASSLTTGASGNTGELFF.

The chain is built from TRBV15 and TRBJ1-5; D is perhaps TRBD1 (5 bases). Germline values: CDR1 LNHNV, CDR2 YYDKDF (reference sequence). The CDR3 extends over 16 amino acids. V was shortened by 0 bases and J by 6 bases, with 15 bases between the two germline ends. Here the CDR3 reads CATSRDRGTPTQPQHF. The CDR3 DNA follows: TGTGCCACCAGCAGAGATCGAGGGACTCCGACTCAGCCCCAGCATTTT. Supplemented by reference TRBV15 and TRBJ1-5, the full variable domain reads DAMVIQNPRYQVTQFGKPVTLSCSQTLNHNVMYWYQQKSSQAPKLLFHYYDKDFNNEADTPDNFQSRRPNTSFCFLDIRSPGLGDTAMYLCATSRDRGTPTQPQHFGDGTRLSIL.

The rearrangement links TRBV25-1 to TRBJ2-3; D gene unclear. This CDR3 region has 16 residues. The V gene's germline CDR1 is MGHDK and CDR2 SYGVNS. Trimming left V 6 bases short and J 2 bases short, with 18 bases between. CDR3 in amino acids: CASRHQESSPTDTQYF. CDR3 sequence (DNA): TGTGCCAGCAGGCATCAAGAGTCCTCACCCACAGATACGCAGTATTTT.

This sequence joins TRBV5-6 and TRBJ2-3; 12 bases agree with TRBD1. J gave up 2 bases and V 4 bases, and 5 bases lay outside the gene matches. CDR1 is SGHDT and CDR2 is YYEEEE in the germline V gene. CDR3 length: 16 residues. The CDR3 DNA reads as TGTGCCAGCAGCGCGGGGACAGGGGGCCCCACAGATACGCAGTATTTT. As protein: CASSAGTGGPTDTQYF.

The rearrangement joins TRBV30 to TRBJ1-2, with D tentatively TRBD1 (5 bases). Germline lookup yields CDR1 GTSNPN and CDR2 SVGIG (reference sequence). V dropped 4 bases and J dropped 3 bases, with 24 bases sitting between them. The CDR3 runs to 17 residues. CDR3 in amino acids: CAWISTWDLREYYGYTF. CDR3 sequence (DNA): TGTGCCTGGATTTCCACCTGGGATCTCAGGGAATACTATGGCTACACCTTC.

J is TRBJ2-5 and V is TRBV2; 7 nucleotides align to TRBD2. With V trimmed by 7 bases and J by 5 bases, 4 bases remained unmatched. This CDR3 comprises 12 residues. CDR1 SNHLY and CDR2 FYNNEI come from the germline V gene. The CDR3 DNA sequence: TGTGCCAGCACACTAGCGCAGGAGACCCAGTACTTC. The encoded protein is CASTLAQETQYF.